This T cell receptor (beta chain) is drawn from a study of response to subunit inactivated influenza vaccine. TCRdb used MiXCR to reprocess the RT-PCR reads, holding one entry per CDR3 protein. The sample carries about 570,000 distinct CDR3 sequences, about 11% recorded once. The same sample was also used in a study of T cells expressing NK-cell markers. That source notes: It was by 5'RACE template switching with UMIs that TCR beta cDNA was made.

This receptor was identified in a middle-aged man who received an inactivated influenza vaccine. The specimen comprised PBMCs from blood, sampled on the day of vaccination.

The CDR3 here is CSAALAGVSDTQYF. The CDR3 bases are TGCAGTGCCGCTCTAGCGGGAGTCTCAGATACGCAGTATTTT. V and J are TRBV20-1 and TRBJ2-3; 10 nucleotides line up with TRBD2. The CDR3 loop spans 14 amino acids. With 6 bases clipped from V and 4 bases from J, the junction kept 7 bases outside the gene matches. CDR1 DFQATT and CDR2 SNEGSKA come from the germline V gene (reference sequence).